These 20 T cell receptor beta chains were all obtained from the same sample, sequenced in a study of identifying expanded T cells in peripheral blood. Profiled with immunoSEQ multiplex PCR; TCRdb holds only in-frame clones, not every one. Among around 63,000 clones listed, 70% to 90% were seen once. Source material: blood. Receptors originate from a person aged 18-70 years in good health.

The genes are TRBV4-2 and TRBJ2-5, with 7 bases matching TRBD2. The junction had 9 bases not matched to a gene; V was cut back by 1 base and J by 4 bases. CDR3 length: 16 amino acids. The germline V gene encodes CDR1 LGHNA and CDR2 YNFKEQ. This CDR3 is CASSQGEGRGPETQYF. The CDR3 nucleotides are TGTGCCAGCAGCCAAGGAGAAGGGAGGGGTCCAGAGACCCAGTACTTC.

The rearrangement joins TRBV7-3 to TRBJ2-3; 11 nucleotides agree with TRBD1. The V segment lost 4 bases and the J segment 2 bases; nucleotides outside the gene matches: 5. The CDR3 contains 16 residues. Germline V CDR1 and CDR2: SGHTA, FQGTGA. CDR3: CASSSGTGGLTDTQYF. Written as DNA, the CDR3 is TGTGCCAGCAGCTCCGGGACAGGGGGGCTCACAGATACGCAGTATTTT.

The chain combines TRBV7-9 with TRBJ2-1, with unresolved D. V was cut by 1 base and J by 8 bases, with 18 bases left in between. The CDR3 length is 16 residues. Per germline, CDR1 SEHNR and CDR2 FQNEAQ (reference sequence). CDR3 in DNA: TGTGCCAGCAGCTTAGGATCGAGACTCAGAGCTTATGAGCAGTTCTTC. Its translation: CASSLGSRLRAYEQFF.

In the case of this clone: This same CDR3 is encoded by further DNA sequences in the sample. The chain is built from TRBV6-4 and TRBJ1-5; D gene ambiguous. CDR1 and CDR2 (germline): MRHNA, SNTAGT. V lost 3 bases and J 1 base, leaving 4 bases between the germline ends. The length of the CDR3 is 13 residues. CDR3 sequence: CASSEGSNQPQHF. CDR3 DNA sequence: TGTGCCAGCAGTGAGGGAAGCAATCAGCCCCAGCATTTT.

This chain joins TRBV25-1 and TRBJ2-2; tentative D call: TRBD1 (6 bases). Trimming pared 2 bases from V and 5 bases from J, leaving 18 bases between. Per the germline V gene, CDR1 is MGHDK and CDR2 is SYGVNS. The CDR3 is 17 amino acids. The CDR3 protein is CASSEMYGGPETGELFF. CDR3 nucleotides: TGTGCCAGCAGTGAAATGTATGGGGGCCCGGAGACCGGGGAGCTGTTTTTT.

The chain uses TRBV6-1 and TRBJ2-2, with 7 bases that match TRBD1. The CDR3 extends over 16 amino acids. CDR1 is MNHNS and CDR2 is SASEGT in the germline V gene. The V and J ends lost 4 bases and 2 bases, in that order; junction bases with no gene match: 7. CDR3 loop: CASSVVGTANTGELFF. The DNA of the CDR3 is TGTGCCAGCAGTGTCGTCGGGACAGCCAACACCGGGGAGCTGTTTTTT.

The rearrangement joins TRBV7-9 to TRBJ1-2; 8 positions agree with TRBD1. The V and J ends lost 3 bases and 4 bases, in that order; junction bases with no gene match: 10. The germline V gene has CDR1 SEHNR and CDR2 FQNEAQ (reference sequence). The CDR3 consists of 16 residues. As DNA, the CDR3 is TGTGCCAGCAGCTTTTCCGGACGGACAGGGCCCTATGGCTACACCTTC. The encoded protein is CASSFSGRTGPYGYTF. Full variable domain (rest looked up from reference TRBV7-9 and TRBJ1-2): DTGVSQNPRHKITKRGQNVTFRCDPISEHNRLYWYRQTLGQGPEFLTYFQNEAQLEKSRLLSDRFSAERPKGSFSTLEIQRTEQGDSAMYLCASSFSGRTGPYGYTFGSGTRLTVV.

The chain has TRBV4-3 and TRBJ1-2; 8 bases match TRBD1. V shed 3 bases, J shed 4 bases, and the junction held 7 bases outside the gene matches. Germline V gives CDR1 LGHNA, CDR2 YSLEER. The CDR3 totals 15 residues. The CDR3 bases are TGCGCCAGCAGCCACCTGCAGGGGGCAGCCTATGGCTACACCTTC. Its protein is CASSHLQGAAYGYTF.

V is TRBV5-1 and J is TRBJ2-3; D is ambiguous. Germline-derived CDR1 and CDR2 are SGHRS and YFSETQ. The CDR3 extends over 14 amino acids. The V end was cut by 1 base, the J end by 2 bases, with 8 bases between. The DNA of the CDR3 is TGCGCCAGCAGCTTGAGCCAGACCACAGATACGCAGTATTTT. It encodes CASSLSQTTDTQYF.

The chain has TRBV10-1 and TRBJ1-5; no firm D call. CDR1 WNHNN and CDR2 SYGVQD come from the germline V gene (reference sequence). The CDR3 length is 14 residues. V lost 6 bases, J lost 5 bases, and 14 bases lay in between. The CDR3 loop reads CASSGSGRDQPQHF. For the CDR3, the DNA is TGCGCCAGCAGCGGCAGCGGGAGGGATCAGCCCCAGCATTTT.

CDR3 residues: CASSLGGFTDTQYF. CDR3 coding DNA: TGCGCCAGCAGCCTCGGGGGATTCACAGATACGCAGTATTTT. This rearrangement joins TRBV4-3 to TRBJ2-3; TRBD2 is a possible D gene (6 bases). Germline CDR1 LGHNA, CDR2 YSLEER. CDR3 length equals 14 residues. V was pared by 4 bases and J by 2 bases, with 10 bases between.

Remarks on this clone: A read error may account for a junction end that differs from germline. This rearrangement joins TRBV27 to TRBJ2-7, with a tentative D call TRBD2 (7 bases). CDR1 is MNHEY, CDR2 SMNVEV, per germline (reference sequence). The CDR3 has 15 residues. CDR3 loop: CASSLSGGNVYEQYF. CDR3 nucleotide sequence: TGTGCCAGCAGTCTATCGGGGGGCAACGTATACGAGCAGTACTTC.

The chain is built from TRBV4-2 and TRBJ2-5; 11 bases are shared with TRBD2. Trimming cost V 4 bases and J 2 bases; bases outside gene matches: 6. Per germline, CDR1 LGHNA and CDR2 YNFKEQ. CDR3 length equals 16 residues. CDR3 nucleotides: TGTGCCAGCAGCCGAACTAGCGGGAGCAGTCAAGAGACCCAGTACTTC. It yields the protein CASSRTSGSSQETQYF.

V and J are TRBV19 and TRBJ1-1; 9 bases are shared with TRBD1. The CDR3 runs 14 residues. CDR1 is LNHDA and CDR2 is SQIVND in the germline V gene (reference sequence). V was clipped by 7 bases and J by 4 bases; unmatched bases: 7. CDR3 nucleotides: TGTGCCAGTAAGACAGGGGGTATGATCACTGAAGCTTTCTTT. Translated: CASKTGGMITEAFF. Full variable domain (remainder filled in from reference TRBV19 and TRBJ1-1): DGGITQSPKYLFRKEGQNVTLSCEQNLNHDAMYWYRQDPGQGLRLIYYSQIVNDFQKGDIAEGYSVSREKKESFPLTVTSAQKNPTAFYLCASKTGGMITEAFFGQGTRLTVV.

This chain uses TRBV27 with TRBJ2-2; TRBD2 agrees at 7 bases. From germline, CDR1 is MNHEY and CDR2 SMNVEV (reference sequence). CDR3 length: 14 amino acids. V lost 6 bases, J lost 1 base, and 2 bases stayed unmatched. The CDR3 is CASRLARNTGELFF. The CDR3, as DNA: TGTGCCAGCAGACTAGCGCGGAACACCGGGGAGCTGTTTTTT.

The rearrangement joins TRBV7-2 to TRBJ2-5; D is undetermined. The ends were cut back, 4 bases at V and 1 base at J, with 10 bases in the middle. From germline, CDR1 is SGHTA and CDR2 FQGNSA. The CDR3 is 14 amino acids. CDR3 amino acids: CASSYSDRQETQYF. CDR3 nucleotides: TGTGCCAGCAGCTATTCAGACCGCCAAGAGACCCAGTACTTC.

The V gene is TRBV28, the J gene TRBJ1-1; D gene uncertain. The CDR3 extends over 11 amino acids. Germline-derived CDR1 and CDR2 are MDHEN and SYDVKM. Trimming cost V 2 bases and J 6 bases, with 4 bases left between them. CDR3 DNA sequence: TGTGCCAGCAGTTTACAGGCTGAAGCTTTCTTT. Protein product: CASSLQAEAFF.

V usage is TRBV15 and J usage is TRBJ2-5, with D perhaps TRBD2 (6 bases). CDR3 length equals 14 residues. Germline V gene data show CDR1 as LNHNV and CDR2 as YYDKDF (reference sequence). Trimming took 5 bases from V and 5 from J, leaving 15 bases between them. CDR3 nucleotides: TGTGCCACCAGCTTGACTAGTTATAGGGAGACCCAGTACTTC. Its translation is CATSLTSYRETQYF.

CDR3 sequence reads: CASSLAQGSSTDTQYF. Written as DNA, the CDR3 is TGTGCCAGCAGCTTAGCGCAGGGGTCTAGCACAGATACGCAGTATTTT. The chain employs TRBV7-9 and TRBJ2-3; TRBD1 might be the D (6 bases). CDR3 length: 16 residues. V gave up 0 bases and J gave up 0 bases, with 10 bases separating them. Germline CDR1 SEHNR, CDR2 FQNEAQ (reference sequence).

J is TRBJ2-5 and V is TRBV19; 10 nucleotides align to TRBD1. The CDR3 loop spans 15 amino acids. The germline V gene has CDR1 LNHDA and CDR2 SQIVND (reference sequence). V was pared by 4 bases and J by 5 bases, with 7 bases of the junction left unmatched. CDR3 DNA sequence: TGTGCCAGTAGTACATCGGGACAGGGGTGGGAGACCCAGTACTTC. Protein product: CASSTSGQGWETQYF. Supplemented by reference TRBV19 and TRBJ2-5, the full variable domain reads DGGITQSPKYLFRKEGQNVTLSCEQNLNHDAMYWYRQDPGQGLRLIYYSQIVNDFQKGDIAEGYSVSREKKESFPLTVTSAQKNPTAFYLCASSTSGQGWETQYFGPGTRLLVL.